This T cell receptor beta chain was profiled in a study of shared clonotypes between healthy human individuals. The study, taken as a whole, reports: An effect of sequencing depth on clonotype sharing among donors was expected.

Details on this clone: Its specificity is unknown.

Each cell subset's genomic DNA was divided evenly among several immunoSEQ plates. Here immunoSEQ multiplex PCR was the method, and the copy in TCRdb shows in-frame clones only, minus some. Here the sample spans about 480,000 clones, about four fifths being singletons. Caucasian adults living in Nashville, Tennessee, provided all samples. With 3 bases removed from V and 6 bases from J, the gap between germline ends came to 11 bases. Per the germline V gene, CDR1 is MGHRA and CDR2 is YSYEKL. CDR3 length: 14 residues. The chain uses TRBV4-1 and TRBJ2-2, with D possibly matching TRBD1 (6 bases). This receptor was taken from a woman in her 40s in good health. Some clones in this sample may be carry-over from other donors' samples. The sample was PBMCs. CDR3 nucleotides: TGCGCCAGCAGCCAGAGGGGGTTGTCCGGGGAGCTGTTTTTT. As protein: CASSQRGLSGELFF.